This TCR beta chain comes out of a study of PD-1 blockade in classical Hodgkin lymphoma. This CDR3 has 16 residues. J lost 4 bases, V lost 0 bases, and 7 bases had no gene match. Germline CDR1 is MNHEY and CDR2 is SMNVEV (reference sequence). The patients all showed relapse after autologous stem cell transplantation, while their brentuximab vedotin exposure varied. Assay used: immunoSEQ multiplex PCR; TCRdb lists only in-frame clones, some missing. The sample yields approximately 79,000 clones, 85% to 95% seen once. In this sample, this clone turned up once. The specimen comprised peripheral blood mononuclear cells (PBMCs), sampled before the second cycle of nivolumab. This receptor was obtained from a human donor with classical Hodgkin lymphoma. The chain combines TRBV27 with TRBJ1-2; TRBD1 agrees at 8 bases. The CDR3 DNA sequence: TGTGCCAGCAGTTTATCGGACAGGGCCGGGGCCTATGGCTACACCTTC. Protein product: CASSLSDRAGAYGYTF.